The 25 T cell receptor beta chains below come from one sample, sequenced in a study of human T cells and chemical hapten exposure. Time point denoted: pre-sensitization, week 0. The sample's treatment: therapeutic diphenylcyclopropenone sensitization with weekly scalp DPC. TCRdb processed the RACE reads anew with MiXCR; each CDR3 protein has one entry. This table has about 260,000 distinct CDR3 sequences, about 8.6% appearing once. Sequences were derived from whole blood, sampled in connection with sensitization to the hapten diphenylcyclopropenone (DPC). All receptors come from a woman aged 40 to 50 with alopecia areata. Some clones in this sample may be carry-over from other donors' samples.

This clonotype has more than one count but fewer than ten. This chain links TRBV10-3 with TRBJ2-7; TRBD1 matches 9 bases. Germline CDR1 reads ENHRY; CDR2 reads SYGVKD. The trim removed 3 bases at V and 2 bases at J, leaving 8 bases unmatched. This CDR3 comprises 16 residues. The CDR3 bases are TGTGCCATCAGTGATTTCGACAGGGGGTCAACCTACGAGCAGTACTTC. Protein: CAISDFDRGSTYEQYF.

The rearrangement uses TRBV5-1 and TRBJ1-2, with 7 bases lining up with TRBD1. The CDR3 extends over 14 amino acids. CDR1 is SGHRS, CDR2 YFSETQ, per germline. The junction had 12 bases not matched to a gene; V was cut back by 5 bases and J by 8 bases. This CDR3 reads CASRFLDREGGYTF. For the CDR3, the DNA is TGCGCCAGCAGGTTCCTCGACAGGGAGGGCGGCTACACCTTC.

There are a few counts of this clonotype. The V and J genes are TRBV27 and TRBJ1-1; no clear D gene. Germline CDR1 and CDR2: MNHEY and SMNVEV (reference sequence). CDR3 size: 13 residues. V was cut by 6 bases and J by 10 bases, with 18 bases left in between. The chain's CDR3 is CASRSRTDPGAFF. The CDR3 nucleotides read TGTGCCAGCAGATCACGGACCGACCCAGGAGCTTTCTTT.

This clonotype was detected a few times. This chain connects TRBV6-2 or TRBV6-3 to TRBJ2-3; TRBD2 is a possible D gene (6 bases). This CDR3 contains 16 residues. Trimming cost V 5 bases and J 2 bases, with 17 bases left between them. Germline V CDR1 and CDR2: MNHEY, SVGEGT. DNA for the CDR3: TGTGCCAGCAGTCCCTTCCTAACGGGAGTCACAGATACGCAGTATTTT. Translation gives CASSPFLTGVTDTQYF.

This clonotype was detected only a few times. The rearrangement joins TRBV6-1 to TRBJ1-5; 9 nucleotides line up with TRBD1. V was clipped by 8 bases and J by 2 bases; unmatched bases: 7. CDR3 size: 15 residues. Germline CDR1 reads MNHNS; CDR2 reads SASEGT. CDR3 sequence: CASEGQGTGNQPQHF. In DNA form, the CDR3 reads TGTGCCAGCGAGGGACAGGGAACGGGCAATCAGCCCCAGCATTTT.

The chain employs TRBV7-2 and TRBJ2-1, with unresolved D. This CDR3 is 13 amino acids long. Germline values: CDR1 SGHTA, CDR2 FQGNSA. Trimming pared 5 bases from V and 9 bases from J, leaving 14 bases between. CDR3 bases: TGTGCCAGCAGCCCAAGGGTCTCTAGTGAGCAGTTCTTC. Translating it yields CASSPRVSSEQFF.

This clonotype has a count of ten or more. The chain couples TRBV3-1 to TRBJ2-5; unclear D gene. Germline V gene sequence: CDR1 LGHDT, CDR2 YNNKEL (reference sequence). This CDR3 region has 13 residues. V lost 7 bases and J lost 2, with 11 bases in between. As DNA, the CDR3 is TGTGCCAGCATATCGAAGGAACAAGAGACCCAGTACTTC. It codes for CASISKEQETQYF.

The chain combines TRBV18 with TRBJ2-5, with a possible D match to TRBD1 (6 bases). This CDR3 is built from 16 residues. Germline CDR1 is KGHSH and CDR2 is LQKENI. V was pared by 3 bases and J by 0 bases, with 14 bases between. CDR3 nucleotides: TGTGCCAGCTCACCCTCCCCGAGGACAGACCAAGAGACCCAGTACTTC. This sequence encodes CASSPSPRTDQETQYF.

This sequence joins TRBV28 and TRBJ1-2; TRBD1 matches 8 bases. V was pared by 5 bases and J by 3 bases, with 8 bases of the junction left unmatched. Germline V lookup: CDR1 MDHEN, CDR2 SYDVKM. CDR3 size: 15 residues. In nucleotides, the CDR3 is TGTGCCAGCAGTCAGCGGGACAGGTCAGACTATGGCTACACCTTC. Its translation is CASSQRDRSDYGYTF.

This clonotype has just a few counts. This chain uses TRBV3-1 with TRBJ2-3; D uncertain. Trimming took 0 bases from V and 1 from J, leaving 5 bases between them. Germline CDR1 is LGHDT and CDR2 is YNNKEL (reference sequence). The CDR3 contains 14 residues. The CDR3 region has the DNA TGTGCCAGCAGCCAAGAGGCGGGCACAGATACGCAGTATTTT. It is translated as CASSQEAGTDTQYF.

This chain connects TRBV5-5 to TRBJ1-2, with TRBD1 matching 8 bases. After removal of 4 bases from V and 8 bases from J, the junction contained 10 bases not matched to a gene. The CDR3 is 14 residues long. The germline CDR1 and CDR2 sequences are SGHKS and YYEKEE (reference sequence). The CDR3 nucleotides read TGTGCCAGCAGCCCCCCGGACAGGGTGAGCGGCTACACCTTC. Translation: CASSPPDRVSGYTF.

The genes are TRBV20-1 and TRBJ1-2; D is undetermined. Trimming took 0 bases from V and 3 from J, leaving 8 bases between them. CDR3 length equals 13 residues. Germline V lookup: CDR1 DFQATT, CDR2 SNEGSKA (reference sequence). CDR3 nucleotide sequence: TGCAGTGCTAGAGATGGTCAGGACTATGGCTACACCTTC. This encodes CSARDGQDYGYTF.

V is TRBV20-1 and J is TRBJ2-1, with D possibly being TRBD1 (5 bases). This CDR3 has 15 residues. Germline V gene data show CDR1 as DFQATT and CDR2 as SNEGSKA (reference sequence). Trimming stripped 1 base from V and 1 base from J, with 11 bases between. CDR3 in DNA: TGCAGTGCTAGAGCGACAGTTGTATCCTACAATGAGCAGTTCTTC. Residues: CSARATVVSYNEQFF.

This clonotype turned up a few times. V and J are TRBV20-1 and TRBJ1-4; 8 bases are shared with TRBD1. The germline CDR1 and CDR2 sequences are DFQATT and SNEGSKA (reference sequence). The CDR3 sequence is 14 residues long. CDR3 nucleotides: TGCAGCGCCTGGAAGGGACAGGCTAATGAAAAACTGTTTTTT. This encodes CSAWKGQANEKLFF.

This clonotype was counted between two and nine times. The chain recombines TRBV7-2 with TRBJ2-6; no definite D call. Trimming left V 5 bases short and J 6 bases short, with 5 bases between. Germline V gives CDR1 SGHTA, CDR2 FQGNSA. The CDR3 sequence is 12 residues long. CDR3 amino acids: CASSPQANVLTF. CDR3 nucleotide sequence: TGTGCCAGCAGCCCCCAGGCCAACGTCCTGACTTTC.

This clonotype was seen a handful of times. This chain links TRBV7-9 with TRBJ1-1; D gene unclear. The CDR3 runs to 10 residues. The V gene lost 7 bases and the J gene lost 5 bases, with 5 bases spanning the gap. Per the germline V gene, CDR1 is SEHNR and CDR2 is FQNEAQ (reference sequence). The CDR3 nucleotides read TGTGCCAGCACGGGAACTGAAGCTTTCTTT. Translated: CASTGTEAFF.

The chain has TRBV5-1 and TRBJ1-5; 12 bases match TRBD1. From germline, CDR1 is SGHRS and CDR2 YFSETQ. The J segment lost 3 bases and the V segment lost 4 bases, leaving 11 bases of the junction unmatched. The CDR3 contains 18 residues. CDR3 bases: TGCGCCAGCAGCCGCGAACCGGGACAGGGGGCCTTCAATCAGCCCCAGCATTTT. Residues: CASSREPGQGAFNQPQHF.

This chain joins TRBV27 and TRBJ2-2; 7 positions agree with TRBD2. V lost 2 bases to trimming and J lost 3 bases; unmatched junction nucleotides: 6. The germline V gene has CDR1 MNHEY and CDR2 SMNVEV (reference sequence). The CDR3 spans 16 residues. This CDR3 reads CASSLLGGGDTGELFF. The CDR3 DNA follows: TGTGCCAGCAGTTTACTGGGCGGGGGAGACACCGGGGAGCTGTTTTTT.

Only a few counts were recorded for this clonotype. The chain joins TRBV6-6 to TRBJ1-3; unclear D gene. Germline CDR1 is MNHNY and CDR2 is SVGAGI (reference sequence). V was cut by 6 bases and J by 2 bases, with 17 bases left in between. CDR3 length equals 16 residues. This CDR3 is CASRPSGGGPGNTIYF. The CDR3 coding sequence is TGTGCCAGCAGACCCTCGGGAGGCGGGCCTGGAAACACCATATATTTT.

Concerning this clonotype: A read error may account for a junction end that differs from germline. Here the CDR3 reads CVISESAGSTDTQYF. CDR3 bases: TGTGTCATCAGTGAGTCGGCAGGCAGCACAGATACGCAGTATTTT. This chain joins TRBV10-3 and TRBJ2-3, with D unresolved. Germline CDR1 ENHRY, CDR2 SYGVKD. The CDR3 covers 15 residues.

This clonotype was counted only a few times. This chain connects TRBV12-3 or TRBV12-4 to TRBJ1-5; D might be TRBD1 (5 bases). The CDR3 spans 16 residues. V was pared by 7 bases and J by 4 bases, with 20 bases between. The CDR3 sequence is CASTKADRRGNQPQHF. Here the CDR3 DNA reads TGTGCCAGCACCAAGGCCGACCGGCGGGGGAATCAGCCCCAGCATTTT.

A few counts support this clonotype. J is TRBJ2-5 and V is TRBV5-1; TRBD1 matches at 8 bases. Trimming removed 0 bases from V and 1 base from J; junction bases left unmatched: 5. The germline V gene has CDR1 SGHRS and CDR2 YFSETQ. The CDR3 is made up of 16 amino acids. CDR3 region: CASSLEPQGAQETQYF. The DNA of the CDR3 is TGCGCCAGCAGCTTGGAGCCCCAGGGGGCCCAAGAGACCCAGTACTTC.

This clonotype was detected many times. The CDR3 DNA sequence: TGCAGTGCTAGGGCCTCGGGGGATTCACCCCTCCACTTT. It codes for CSARASGDSPLHF. The chain recombines TRBV20-1 with TRBJ1-6, with D possibly matching TRBD1 (5 bases). The CDR3 totals 13 residues. V was trimmed by 3 bases and J by 8 bases, leaving 11 bases between them. The germline V gene encodes CDR1 DFQATT and CDR2 SNEGSKA (reference sequence).

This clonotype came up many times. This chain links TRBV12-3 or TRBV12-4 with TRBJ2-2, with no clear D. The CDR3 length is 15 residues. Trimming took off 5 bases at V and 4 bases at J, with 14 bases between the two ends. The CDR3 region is CASSPDGQRTGELFF. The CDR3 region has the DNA TGTGCCAGCAGTCCGGACGGTCAGCGCACCGGGGAGCTGTTTTTT.

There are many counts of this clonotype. CDR3 coding DNA: TGTGCCAGCAATCCTCATCCGGGTGAACTGTTTTTT. Translating it yields CASNPHPGELFF. The J gene is TRBJ1-4, the V gene TRBV28; no firm D call. V lost 7 bases and J lost 12, with 15 bases in between. CDR3 size: 12 residues. Germline V gene lookup returns CDR1 MDHEN and CDR2 SYDVKM.